Shown below are 14 T cell receptor beta chains from a single sample sequenced in a study of CD4 T cells in relation to SARS-CoV-2 and coronaviruses. Assay used: immunoSEQ multiplex PCR; TCRdb lists only in-frame clones, some missing. This sample has 20,000 to 25,000 clones; roughly 72% occur once, and the top ten carry 16%. For these receptors, no antigen is known. The unexposed donors gave CD4+ T cells in 2011-2018, prior to COVID-19. The cells were cultured for about ten days before CD4+ T cells were isolated. The sequencing input was CD4+ T cells from PBMCs, cultured in vitro. The receptors stem from a human donor in good health.

The rearrangement links TRBV19 to TRBJ1-5; possible D gene TRBD1, 6 bases. The CDR3 is 14 residues long. The germline CDR1 and CDR2 sequences are LNHDA and SQIVND (reference sequence). Trimming pared 1 base from V and 4 bases from J, leaving 8 bases between. The CDR3 is CASSIAGQNQPQHF. CDR3 in DNA: TGTGCCAGTAGTATAGCGGGACAAAATCAGCCCCAGCATTTT. Looking up the rest from reference TRBV19 and TRBJ1-5 gives the full variable domain: DGGITQSPKYLFRKEGQNVTLSCEQNLNHDAMYWYRQDPGQGLRLIYYSQIVNDFQKGDIAEGYSVSREKKESFPLTVTSAQKNPTAFYLCASSIAGQNQPQHFGDGTRLSIL.

This clone was seen more than once but under ten times. This rearrangement joins TRBV7-2 to TRBJ1-2; 7 bases fit TRBD1. CDR1 and CDR2 (germline): SGHTA, FQGNSA. This CDR3 region has 13 residues. Trimming cost V 4 bases and J 8 bases; bases outside gene matches: 7. CDR3 DNA sequence: TGTGCCAGCAGCTCAGGACAGGCATGGGGCTACACCTTC. This translates into CASSSGQAWGYTF.

This rearrangement joins TRBV27 to TRBJ1-1; TRBD1 aligns across 7 bases. Germline CDR1 MNHEY, CDR2 SMNVEV (reference sequence). CDR3 size: 19 residues. The J segment lost 5 bases and the V segment lost 8 bases, leaving 26 bases of the junction unmatched. CDR3 sequence: CASSANWREGASRLTEAFF. The CDR3 DNA follows: TGTGCCAGCTCTGCTAACTGGAGGGAGGGGGCAAGCAGGTTGACTGAAGCTTTCTTT.

The chain combines TRBV5-5 with TRBJ2-5; possible D gene TRBD2, 6 bases. Per germline, CDR1 SGHKS and CDR2 YYEKEE (reference sequence). The CDR3 is 15 amino acids. The V end lost 4 bases, the J end lost 5 bases, and 18 bases lay between the germline ends. The CDR3 nucleotides read TGTGCCAGCAGCCCAACGCCCTCCAGCGGGGAGACCCAGTACTTC. Protein product: CASSPTPSSGETQYF. Full variable domain (remainder filled in from reference TRBV5-5 and TRBJ2-5): DAGVTQSPTHLIKTRGQQVTLRCSPISGHKSVSWYQQVLGQGPQFIFQYYEKEERGRGNFPDRFSARQFPNYSSELNVNALLLGDSALYLCASSPTPSSGETQYFGPGTRLLVL.

CDR3 protein: CASSLVGYEQYF. The CDR3 DNA reads TGTGCCAGCAGCTTGGTTGGTTACGAGCAGTACTTC. V gene TRBV5-5 combines with J gene TRBJ2-7; no firm D call. Trimming pared 0 bases from V and 4 bases from J, leaving 5 bases between. The CDR3 spans 12 residues. Per germline, CDR1 SGHKS and CDR2 YYEKEE (reference sequence).

This chain uses TRBV19 with TRBJ1-5; possibly TRBD1 for D (5 bases). The CDR3 runs to 13 residues. Germline CDR1 reads LNHDA; CDR2 reads SQIVND (reference sequence). Between the trimmed V and J ends, which lost 11 bases and 5 bases, there was a span of 16 bases. The CDR3 protein is CAAAGQGDQPQHF. In DNA, the CDR3 is TGTGCCGCGGCTGGTCAGGGTGATCAGCCCCAGCATTTT.

The chain uses TRBV7-2 and TRBJ1-2, with TRBD1 matching over 10 bases. Losses at the gene ends were 5 bases for V and 4 bases for J; bases not matched to a gene: 7. The germline CDR1 and CDR2 sequences are SGHTA and FQGNSA. The CDR3 contains 15 residues. CDR3 in DNA: TGTGCCAGCAGCCCAGAGACAGGGGGCGGCTATGGCTACACCTTC. Its protein is CASSPETGGGYGYTF.

The chain combines TRBV9 with TRBJ1-2; D perhaps matches TRBD1 (5 bases). V shed 0 bases and J shed 8 bases, with 23 bases lying between them. Germline loops: CDR1 SGDLS, CDR2 YYNGEE. The CDR3 sequence is 17 residues long. DNA of the CDR3: TGTGCCAGCAGCGTAGCAAGCTGGCCGAGGACAAGTCAGGGCTACACCTTC. Translated: CASSVASWPRTSQGYTF. Based on the CDR3 plus reference TRBV9 and TRBJ1-2, the full variable domain is DSGVTQTPKHLITATGQRVTLRCSPRSGDLSVYWYQQSLDQGLQFLIQYYNGEERAKGNILERFSAQQFPDLHSELNLSSLELGDSALYFCASSVASWPRTSQGYTFGSGTRLTVV.

The gene calls are TRBV7-2 and TRBJ2-1, with a tentative D call TRBD1 (6 bases). The germline V gene has CDR1 SGHTA and CDR2 FQGNSA. This CDR3 is 14 amino acids long. V lost 0 bases and J 9 bases, leaving 12 bases between the germline ends. The CDR3 here is CASSLAGQGREQFF. The CDR3 DNA is TGTGCCAGCAGCTTAGCGGGTCAGGGGCGTGAGCAGTTCTTC.

This sequence joins TRBV30 and TRBJ1-2; D call uncertain. V lost 3 bases to trimming and J lost 7 bases, with 15 bases between them. Germline V gene data show CDR1 as GTSNPN and CDR2 as SVGIG (reference sequence). The CDR3 is made up of 13 amino acids. The CDR3 coding sequence is TGTGCCTGGAGCCTTGAGCGGAGGGTTGGCTACACCTTC. This translates into CAWSLERRVGYTF.

This chain uses TRBV4-3 with TRBJ1-2, with TRBD1 as a possible D gene (5 bases). CDR3 length: 15 residues. Germline assignment: CDR1 LGHNA and CDR2 YSLEER. V lost 3 bases and J 5 bases, leaving 16 bases between the germline ends. CDR3 sequence reads: CASSQGPREGYGYTF. The CDR3 DNA reads as TGCGCCAGCAGCCAGGGACCGCGGGAGGGATATGGCTACACCTTC.

The rearrangement links TRBV11-2 to TRBJ2-7; perhaps TRBD1 as D (5 bases). CDR1 and CDR2 from the germline V gene are SGHAT and FQNNGV. CDR3 size: 15 residues. The V and J ends lost 4 bases and 3 bases respectively, with 16 bases between them. The CDR3 protein is CASSSFQGFGYEQYF. The CDR3 nucleotides read TGTGCCAGCAGCTCTTTCCAGGGCTTTGGCTACGAGCAGTACTTC.

This rearrangement joins TRBV9 to TRBJ2-3; the D is unclear. The germline CDR1 and CDR2 sequences are SGDLS and YYNGEE. The CDR3 sequence is 15 residues long. V was pared by 4 bases and J by 3 bases, with 15 bases between. CDR3 nucleotides: TGTGCCAGCAGCCCACGAGCGTCCGGTACAGATACGCAGTATTTT. It encodes CASSPRASGTDTQYF.

This clone was picked up one time. CDR3: CASSQLTGQRKPGANVLTF. Here the CDR3 DNA reads TGTGCCAGCAGCCAATTAACGGGACAGCGTAAACCTGGGGCCAACGTCCTGACTTTC. The chain carries TRBV16 and TRBJ2-6; 7 nucleotides match TRBD1. Germline V lookup: CDR1 KGHSY, CDR2 FQNENV. V was clipped by 1 base and J by 2 bases; unmatched bases: 11. This CDR3 is built from 19 residues.